Shown below are 24 T cell receptor beta chains from a single sample sequenced in a study of metastatic and nonmetastatic thyroid tumors. TCRdb re-called clones via MiXCR from the PCR reads. The profile shows around 50,000 clones, 25% to 35% of them singletons. Each patient came to thyroid surgery without any prior treatment (of any kind). Specimen: blood. The receptors here all came from a female donor with papillary thyroid cancer or a benign thyroid nodule (not recorded which). Some clones in this sample may be carry-over from other donors' samples.

V and J are TRBV12-3 or TRBV12-4 and TRBJ2-3; unclear D gene. With 6 bases removed from V and 2 bases from J, the gap between germline ends came to 9 bases. The CDR3 covers 13 residues. CDR3 nucleotide sequence: TGTGCCAGCAGCCTCCAGCCCACAGATACGCAGTATTTT. Residues: CASSLQPTDTQYF.

The CDR3 region has the DNA TGCAGTGCTAGACAGGGGAATCAGCCCCAGCATTTT. Encoded protein: CSARQGNQPQHF. The V and J genes are TRBV20-1 and TRBJ1-5, with D perhaps TRBD1 (6 bases). V gave up 2 bases and J gave up 4 bases, with 6 bases separating them. The CDR3 is made up of 12 amino acids. Germline CDR1 reads DFQATT; CDR2 reads SNEGSKA (reference sequence).

There are a few counts of this clone. V usage is TRBV10-3 and J usage is TRBJ2-2; 11 nucleotides line up with TRBD2. There are 16 residues in the CDR3. Germline V gene data show CDR1 as ENHRY and CDR2 as SYGVKD. The ends lost 6 bases at V and 3 bases at J; junction bases unmatched: 6. CDR3: CAISPLAGADTGELFF. DNA of the CDR3: TGTGCCATCAGCCCACTAGCGGGGGCGGACACCGGGGAGCTGTTTTTT.

The V and J genes are TRBV4-2 and TRBJ2-7; D uncertain. The CDR3 loop spans 13 amino acids. V lost 2 bases, J lost 7 bases, and 12 bases lay in between. The germline gives CDR1 LGHNA, CDR2 YNFKEQ. Here the CDR3 reads CASSQPQDREQYF. Here the CDR3 DNA reads TGTGCCAGCAGCCAACCTCAGGATAGAGAGCAGTACTTC.

V and J are TRBV20-1 and TRBJ2-3; 9 positions match TRBD2. Germline trimming cut 5 bases from V and 4 bases from J; bases unmatched to any gene: 10. The CDR3 has 15 residues. Germline loops: CDR1 DFQATT, CDR2 SNEGSKA (reference sequence). In nucleotides, the CDR3 is TGCAGTGCTCTCCCCGTGGCGGGAGGGGCAGATACGCAGTATTTT. Translation gives CSALPVAGGADTQYF.

The chain is built from TRBV28 and TRBJ1-2, with 7 bases fitting TRBD1. The junction had 18 bases not matched to a gene; V was cut back by 4 bases and J by 7 bases. The CDR3 has 17 residues. Germline V gene lookup returns CDR1 MDHEN and CDR2 SYDVKM. The chain's CDR3 is CASSSGRGPKALSGYTF. CDR3 coding DNA: TGTGCCAGCAGTTCGGGAAGGGGGCCCAAAGCATTGAGTGGCTACACCTTC.

This clone was found many times. The chain carries TRBV12-5 and TRBJ1-1, with D possibly matching TRBD1 (5 bases). V was cut by 6 bases and J by 4 bases, with 15 bases left in between. Germline assignment: CDR1 LGHNT and CDR2 FRNRAP. The CDR3 consists of 14 residues. The CDR3 DNA reads TGTGCTAGTGGGGGGGGATTTGGCGGCACTGAAGCTTTCTTT. This translates into CASGGGFGGTEAFF. Supplemented by reference TRBV12-5 and TRBJ1-1, the full variable domain reads DARVTQTPRHKVTEMGQEVTMRCQPILGHNTVFWYRQTMMQGLELLAYFRNRAPLDDSGMPKDRFSAEMPDATLATLKIQPSEPRDSAVYFCASGGGFGGTEAFFGQGTRLTVV.

Comment on this clone: A much larger clonotype is one base distant, so this may be a read error. The rearrangement links TRBV27 to TRBJ2-1; D is perhaps TRBD2 (5 bases). Looked up from germline, CDR1 is MNHEY and CDR2 is SMNVEV (reference sequence). The CDR3 sequence is 18 residues long. CDR3 sequence (DNA): TGTGCCAGCAATTTACATCGACTGGAGGTGAGCTCCTACAATGAGCAGTTCTTC. This translates into CASNLHRLEVSSYNEQFF.

CDR3 protein: CASSYPRTDSGRAFNEQFF. The DNA for the CDR3 is TGTGCCAGCAGTTACCCCAGAACCGATAGCGGGAGGGCCTTCAATGAGCAGTTCTTC. The chain uses TRBV6-2 or TRBV6-3 and TRBJ2-1; 11 nucleotides agree with TRBD2. After removal of 2 bases from V and 6 bases from J, the junction contained 15 bases not matched to a gene. CDR1 and CDR2 from the germline V gene are MNHEY and SVGEGT. The CDR3 is 19 amino acids.

This clone occurred a few times. The chain carries TRBV6-1 and TRBJ2-6, with D perhaps matching TRBD2 (6 bases). Per germline, CDR1 MNHNS and CDR2 SASEGT. The CDR3 spans 16 residues. V lost 9 bases, J lost 0 bases, and 15 bases lay in between. The CDR3 sequence: CASQSGLSSGANVLTF. CDR3 sequence (DNA): TGTGCCAGTCAGAGCGGGCTCAGCTCTGGGGCCAACGTCCTGACTTTC.

The chain carries TRBV2 and TRBJ2-7; D possibly corresponds to TRBD1 (6 bases). This CDR3 contains 14 residues. V was cut by 5 bases and J by 5 bases, with 16 bases left in between. The germline V gene encodes CDR1 SNHLY and CDR2 FYNNEI. The DNA of the CDR3 is TGTGCCAGCAGTTTAAACCGGGACAAAAACGAGCAGTACTTC. It encodes CASSLNRDKNEQYF.

This clone has a handful of counts. The chain combines TRBV29-1 with TRBJ1-4; D remains unclear. Germline V lookup: CDR1 SQVTM, CDR2 ANQGSEA. V dropped 2 bases and J dropped 7 bases, with 14 bases sitting between them. The CDR3 contains 14 residues. Written as DNA, the CDR3 is TGCAGCGTTGAAAGCGGGCAGGCTGGTGAAAAACTGTTTTTT. This sequence encodes CSVESGQAGEKLFF. Based on the CDR3 plus reference TRBV29-1 and TRBJ1-4, the full variable domain is SAVISQKPSRDICQRGTSLTIQCQVDSQVTMMFWYRQQPGQSLTLIATANQGSEATYESGFVIDKFPISRPNLTFSTLTVSNMSPEDSSIYLCSVESGQAGEKLFFGSGTQLSVL.

This clone has ten or more counts. V is TRBV7-8 and J is TRBJ1-2; the D is unclear. The CDR3 extends over 13 amino acids. Germline CDR1 reads SGHVS; CDR2 reads FQNEAQ. Trimming shortened V by 3 bases and J by 0 bases, and 5 bases separated the two germline ends. CDR3 sequence: CASSFGSNYGYTF. In DNA, the CDR3 is TGTGCCAGCAGCTTTGGGTCTAACTATGGCTACACCTTC.

This clone was detected only a few times. This rearrangement joins TRBV12-3 or TRBV12-4 to TRBJ2-2, with unresolved D. Trimming pared 2 bases from V and 5 bases from J, leaving 9 bases between. The CDR3 sequence is 14 residues long. The CDR3 loop is CASSLYQRTGELFF. CDR3 DNA sequence: TGTGCCAGCAGTTTATATCAGCGTACCGGGGAGCTGTTTTTT.

This chain connects TRBV12-3 or TRBV12-4 to TRBJ2-7; 7 bases line up with TRBD2. This CDR3 comprises 14 residues. Trimming took 6 bases from V and 5 from J; bases not matched to a gene: 10. For the CDR3, the DNA is TGTGCCAGCAGCCCTGGGGGGGGGGAGAACGAGCAGTACTTC. It translates to CASSPGGGENEQYF.

This clone has a handful of counts. V gene TRBV12-3 or TRBV12-4 combines with J gene TRBJ2-6; no clear D gene. The CDR3 is 17 residues long. The V gene lost 2 bases and the J gene lost 1 base, with 12 bases spanning the gap. This chain's CDR3 is CASSLLGSVSGANVLTF. The CDR3 DNA follows: TGTGCCAGCAGTTTATTGGGTTCGGTGTCTGGGGCCAACGTCCTGACTTTC.

The gene calls are TRBV7-8 and TRBJ2-1, with 9 bases lining up with TRBD2. The CDR3 has 17 residues. Germline CDR1 is SGHVS and CDR2 is FQNEAQ. V was clipped by 2 bases and J by 2 bases; unmatched bases: 7. CDR3 in amino acids: CASSLPGLAFTYNEQFF. CDR3 in DNA: TGTGCCAGCAGCTTACCCGGACTAGCGTTTACCTACAATGAGCAGTTCTTC.

Only a few counts were recorded for this clone. The chain employs TRBV6-2 or TRBV6-3 and TRBJ1-5; 10 bases are shared with TRBD1. There are 15 residues in the CDR3. V lost 6 bases, J lost 6 bases, and 8 bases stayed unmatched. Germline CDR1 and CDR2: MNHEY and SVGEGT. CDR3 region: CASRTGTGDGQPQHF. DNA of the CDR3: TGTGCCAGCAGGACCGGGACAGGGGACGGTCAGCCCCAGCATTTT.

V gene TRBV19 combines with J gene TRBJ1-6, with D uncertain. Germline CDR1 and CDR2: LNHDA and SQIVND (reference sequence). Trimming took 9 bases from V and 0 from J, leaving 15 bases between them. This CDR3 is built from 16 residues. CDR3 amino acids: CASAGQESSYNSPLHF. CDR3 in DNA: TGTGCCAGCGCCGGGCAGGAGAGCTCCTATAATTCACCCCTCCACTTT.

The CDR3: CASSLARWVPTYNSPLHF. In nucleotides, the CDR3 is TGTGCCAGCAGCTTAGCCCGATGGGTACCCACCTATAATTCACCCCTCCACTTT. The chain is built from TRBV7-2 and TRBJ1-6; D is ambiguous. V gave up 0 bases and J gave up 2 bases, with 14 bases separating them. The germline gives CDR1 SGHTA, CDR2 FQGNSA. CDR3 length equals 18 residues.

The V gene is TRBV11-3, the J gene TRBJ1-1, with 9 bases lining up with TRBD1. The CDR3 spans 14 residues. Germline V lookup: CDR1 SGHNT, CDR2 YENEEA. V was clipped by 5 bases and J by 5 bases; unmatched bases: 6. In DNA form, the CDR3 reads TGTGCCAGCAGCCCACGGGACAGGGTTACTGAAGCTTTCTTT. The encoded protein is CASSPRDRVTEAFF.

Worth noting for this clone: A much larger clone lies one base from this, so it may be a read error. This CDR3 reads CASSGRGFRTDKQYF. In DNA form, the CDR3 reads TGTGCCAGCAGCGGCAGGGGGTTTCGCACAGATAAGCAGTATTTT. The V gene is TRBV7-9, the J gene TRBJ2-3; 7 bases match TRBD1. The CDR3 covers 15 residues. Germline-derived CDR1 and CDR2 are SEHNR and FQNEAQ (reference sequence). Combining the CDR3 with reference TRBV7-9 and TRBJ2-3 gives the whole variable domain DTGVSQNPRHKITKRGQNVTFRCDPISEHNRLYWYRQTLGQGPEFLTYFQNEAQLEKSRLLSDRFSAERPKGSFSTLEIQRTEQGDSAMYLCASSGRGFRTDKQYFGPGTRLTVL.

This clone was counted ten times or more. This chain connects TRBV28 to TRBJ1-4; D remains ambiguous. This CDR3 comprises 15 residues. The V and J ends lost 6 bases and 7 bases respectively, with 18 bases between them. Germline V gene data show CDR1 as MDHEN and CDR2 as SYDVKM. The CDR3 DNA reads as TGTGCCAGCAGCTCAACAGTGGGTATGGGTGAAAAACTGTTTTTT. It translates to CASSSTVGMGEKLFF.

V usage is TRBV20-1 and J usage is TRBJ2-1; 7 bases agree with TRBD1. J gave up 0 bases and V 0 bases, and 5 bases lay outside the gene matches. Germline V gene sequence: CDR1 DFQATT, CDR2 SNEGSKA (reference sequence). The CDR3 loop spans 16 amino acids. The CDR3 spells CSARDPAGGSYNEQFF. CDR3 nucleotide sequence: TGCAGTGCTAGAGATCCAGCAGGGGGCTCCTACAATGAGCAGTTCTTC.